The 11 T cell receptor beta chains in this list originate from one sample, sequenced in a study of T cell clonotyping in hematopoietic cell transplantation. TCRdb keeps only in-frame clones here, not all; method: immunoSEQ multiplex PCR. The repertoire has about 16,000 clones, 61% of them found once; the top ten carry approximately 12%. The sample was PBMCs, taken 30 days after allogeneic stem cell transplant. Receptors originate from a male patient aged 50 to 59 who had an allogeneic stem cell transplant from an unrelated donor, so T cells may come from the graft donor. Some clones in this sample may be carry-over from other donors' samples.

The gene calls are TRBV4-1 and TRBJ2-3, with 12 bases fitting TRBD2. V lost 4 bases and J lost 0; bases outside the gene matches: 5. Germline CDR1 is MGHRA and CDR2 is YSYEKL. The CDR3 sequence is 17 residues long. Here the CDR3 DNA reads TGCGCCAGCAGCCCCTACGGACTAGCGGGAAGCACAGATACGCAGTATTTT. Translated, it gives CASSPYGLAGSTDTQYF.

This clone occurred a few times. The chain carries TRBV30 and TRBJ1-2; the D is unclear. Per germline, CDR1 GTSNPN and CDR2 SVGIG (reference sequence). Trimming removed 5 bases from V and 0 bases from J, with 16 bases in between. This CDR3 comprises 15 residues. The CDR3 region has the DNA TGTGCCTGGGTCAGACCGAGATCAACTAACTATGGCTACACCTTC. Translating it yields CAWVRPRSTNYGYTF.

This clone was seen a single time. The genes are TRBV19 and TRBJ1-1; 8 nucleotides match TRBD1. The CDR3 spans 13 residues. From germline, CDR1 is LNHDA and CDR2 SQIVND (reference sequence). With V trimmed by 3 bases and J by 7 bases, 4 bases remained unmatched. The DNA for the CDR3 is TGTGCCAGTAGTATCGACAGGGGAGGTGAAGCTTTCTTT. Its translation is CASSIDRGGEAFF.

Note on this clone: The junction shows a germline mismatch at one end, possibly a read error. The same CDR3 arises from other DNA sequences in this sample as well. The chain couples TRBV19 to TRBJ1-5, with a tentative D call TRBD1 (6 bases). The CDR3 contains 14 residues. Looked up from germline, CDR1 is LNHDA and CDR2 is SQIVND (reference sequence). DNA for the CDR3: TGTGCCAGTAGTATATCGGCAGGGGATCAGCCCCAACATTTT. This translates into CASSISAGDQPQHF.

This clone was seen a single time. The rearrangement uses TRBV19 and TRBJ1-4, with D unresolved. CDR3 length: 14 residues. In germline, CDR1 is LNHDA, CDR2 SQIVND (reference sequence). V was shortened by 4 bases and J by 7 bases, with 13 bases between the two germline ends. The CDR3 is CASSKSVDGEKLFF. The CDR3 DNA follows: TGTGCCAGTAGTAAGTCAGTAGACGGTGAAAAACTGTTTTTT. The variable domain in full, with the rest retrieved from reference TRBV19 and TRBJ1-4, is DGGITQSPKYLFRKEGQNVTLSCEQNLNHDAMYWYRQDPGQGLRLIYYSQIVNDFQKGDIAEGYSVSREKKESFPLTVTSAQKNPTAFYLCASSKSVDGEKLFFGSGTQLSVL.

Sample share makes this clone medium-sized. This sequence joins TRBV29-1 and TRBJ2-3; the match to TRBD1 covers 9 bases. In germline, CDR1 is SQVTM, CDR2 ANQGSEA. Losses at the gene ends were 8 bases for V and 2 bases for J; bases not matched to a gene: 8. The CDR3 contains 14 residues. CDR3 protein: CSIEGQGYTDTQYF. CDR3 DNA sequence: TGCAGCATCGAGGGACAGGGATACACAGATACGCAGTATTTT.

This clone was detected once. J is TRBJ2-1 and V is TRBV6-1, with D perhaps TRBD2 (6 bases). Germline CDR1 MNHNS, CDR2 SASEGT. The CDR3 runs 17 residues. V was pared by 5 bases and J by 0 bases, with 17 bases between. The CDR3 spells CASSQGEVTSSYNEQFF. The DNA of the CDR3 is TGTGCCAGCAGTCAAGGGGAGGTAACCTCCTCCTACAATGAGCAGTTCTTC.

V is TRBV5-1 and J is TRBJ1-1, with 7 bases lining up with TRBD1. The CDR3 runs to 15 residues. The J segment lost 5 bases and the V segment lost 0 bases, leaving 7 bases of the junction unmatched. The germline CDR1 and CDR2 sequences are SGHRS and YFSETQ. CDR3 loop: CASSLENRGRTEAFF. The CDR3 DNA is TGCGCCAGCAGCTTGGAAAACAGGGGCCGGACTGAAGCTTTCTTT.

V gene TRBV21-1 combines with J gene TRBJ1-1. TRBV21-1 is flagged as a pseudogene. This CDR3 comprises 12 residues. Here the CDR3 DNA reads TGTGCCAGCAGCAAAATAGCTTCTGAAGCTTTCTTT. It codes for CASSKIASEAFF.

This chain joins TRBV6-5 and TRBJ1-2; D remains ambiguous. Trimming shortened V by 7 bases and J by 3 bases, and 12 bases separated the two germline ends. Germline CDR1 reads MNHEY; CDR2 reads SVGAGI. The CDR3 runs to 13 residues. DNA for the CDR3: TGTGCCAGCACCCAAAACACGTACTATGGCTACACCTTC. Amino acid sequence: CASTQNTYYGYTF.

V gene TRBV6-5 combines with J gene TRBJ1-2; D ambiguous. The V and J ends lost 4 bases and 6 bases respectively, with 9 bases between them. The CDR3 length is 12 residues. CDR1 is MNHEY, CDR2 SVGAGI, per germline. Written as DNA, the CDR3 is TGTGCCAGCAGTTTTGGGCGAAATGGCTACACCTTC. Translated, it gives CASSFGRNGYTF.